Below, 30 T cell receptor beta chains from the same sample are listed, as sequenced in a study of cytomegalovirus exposure and HLA in healthy donors. Use of 60 Vbeta and 13 Jbeta primers characterized the PCR. Produced via immunoSEQ multiplex PCR; TCRdb's table is partial and in-frame only. The repertoire holds 100,000 to 150,000 clones, with roughly a tenth as singletons. The specimen sequenced was PBMCs. The receptors were gathered from a woman younger than 30 in good health and CMV-seropositive.

This clone turned up a few times. The genes are TRBV5-1 and TRBJ1-2; D is uncertain. The CDR3 contains 14 residues. Germline V gives CDR1 SGHRS, CDR2 YFSETQ. The V end was cut by 1 base, the J end by 7 bases, with 14 bases between. The CDR3 DNA sequence: TGCGCCAGCAGCTTGTCCAGGCCGGAAAGTGGCTACACCTTC. Its protein product is CASSLSRPESGYTF.

The V and J genes are TRBV30 and TRBJ2-1; D possibly corresponds to TRBD2 (6 bases). This CDR3 is 15 amino acids long. Germline V gene lookup returns CDR1 GTSNPN and CDR2 SVGIG (reference sequence). V was clipped by 3 bases and J by 10 bases, with 22 bases between them. The CDR3 DNA reads as TGTGCCTGGAGAAAGGGTGGGGCTCGCGGAGGGGAGCAGTTCTTC. As protein: CAWRKGGARGGEQFF.

The chain recombines TRBV4-1 with TRBJ2-2; 11 bases agree with TRBD2. Germline V gene lookup returns CDR1 MGHRA and CDR2 YSYEKL. The CDR3 runs 17 residues. The V gene end was trimmed by 4 bases and the J gene end by 0 bases; junction bases not matched to a gene: 4. CDR3 amino acids: CASSRGTSGSNTGELFF. CDR3 bases: TGCGCCAGCAGCCGAGGGACTAGCGGATCGAACACCGGGGAGCTGTTTTTT.

The rearrangement links TRBV19 to TRBJ1-2; weak D call: TRBD1 (6 bases). Trimming left V 10 bases short and J 6 bases short, with 9 bases between. CDR1 is LNHDA, CDR2 SQIVND, per germline (reference sequence). This CDR3 contains 10 residues. CDR3 region: CATWGHGYTF. In DNA, the CDR3 is TGTGCCACCTGGGGGCATGGCTACACCTTC.

This rearrangement joins TRBV30 to TRBJ2-1, with D uncertain. Germline lookup yields CDR1 GTSNPN and CDR2 SVGIG (reference sequence). The CDR3 totals 16 residues. Trimming took off 2 bases at V and 8 bases at J, with 22 bases between the two ends. CDR3 DNA: TGTGCCTGGAGTCTCCTAACGCCCGGTATGAGGTATGAGCAGTTCTTC. This sequence encodes CAWSLLTPGMRYEQFF. Combining the CDR3 with reference TRBV30 and TRBJ2-1 gives the whole variable domain SQTIHQWPATLVQPVGSPLSLECTVEGTSNPNLYWYRQAAGRGLQLLFYSVGIGQISSEVPQNLSASRPQDRQFILSSKKLLLSDSGFYLCAWSLLTPGMRYEQFFGPGTRLTVL.

The gene calls are TRBV27 and TRBJ2-7; D not certain. Trimming cost V 2 bases and J 6 bases, with 14 bases left between them. CDR3 size: 14 residues. CDR1 and CDR2 (germline): MNHEY, SMNVEV (reference sequence). The CDR3, as DNA: TGTGCCAGCAGTTTACGTCTAGAAAGGAGCGAGCAGTACTTC. Translated: CASSLRLERSEQYF.

This clone appeared a few times. J is TRBJ2-2 and V is TRBV11-2; TRBD2 might be the D (6 bases). Trimming pared 8 bases from V and 1 base from J, leaving 11 bases between. This CDR3 has 14 residues. Germline CDR1 and CDR2: SGHAT and FQNNGV. The chain's CDR3 is CASSGTWNTGELFF. DNA for the CDR3: TGTGCCAGCTCCGGGACTTGGAACACCGGGGAGCTGTTTTTT.

On this clone: An end of the junction differs from the germline gene, which may be a read error. The chain uses TRBV29-1 and TRBJ1-2, with D unresolved. This CDR3 region has 13 residues. CDR1 SQVTM and CDR2 ANQGSEA come from the germline V gene. CDR3 loop: CSAVEITNYGYSF. CDR3 DNA: TGCAGCGCTGTTGAGATAACCAACTATGGCTACTCCTTC.

This clone counts as medium-sized (0.01 to 0.1%). The chain links TRBV6-6 to TRBJ2-1, with D possibly matching TRBD2 (5 bases). CDR1 MNHNY and CDR2 SVGAGI come from the germline V gene (reference sequence). The V end was cut by 0 bases, the J end by 4 bases, with 7 bases between. CDR3 length: 14 amino acids. CDR3 in amino acids: CASSYSGEYNEQFF. In DNA form, the CDR3 reads TGTGCCAGCAGTTACTCGGGAGAGTACAATGAGCAGTTCTTC.

The chain combines TRBV19 with TRBJ2-1; possibly TRBD2 for D (5 bases). Trimming left V 9 bases short and J 0 bases short, with 12 bases between. The CDR3 has 14 amino acids. Germline CDR1 reads LNHDA; CDR2 reads SQIVND (reference sequence). The CDR3 sequence is CASVDGSSYNEQFF. The CDR3 nucleotides read TGTGCCAGCGTTGATGGGAGCTCCTACAATGAGCAGTTCTTC.

The V call is TRBV28, the J call TRBJ1-1; D gene unclear. This CDR3 is 12 amino acids long. With 5 bases removed from V and 11 bases from J, the gap between germline ends came to 15 bases. The germline CDR1 and CDR2 sequences are MDHEN and SYDVKM. The CDR3 is CASSLGWTGAFF. The DNA for the CDR3 is TGTGCCAGCAGTCTAGGGTGGACGGGGGCTTTCTTT.

This chain joins TRBV29-1 and TRBJ2-5; TRBD1 is a possible D gene (5 bases). The DNA end is a closer match to TRBJ2-7, so the J assignment may be wrong. The CDR3 is 12 residues long. Germline V gives CDR1 SQVTM, CDR2 ANQGSEA. Written as DNA, the CDR3 is TGCAGCGTGGGGCATGGGTCCTACGAGCAGTACTTC. It translates to CSVGHGSYEQYF.

This clone was detected a few times. This sequence joins TRBV28 and TRBJ1-1, with 7 positions matching TRBD1. The ends lost 6 bases at V and 11 bases at J; junction bases unmatched: 3. Germline V gene sequence: CDR1 MDHEN, CDR2 SYDVKM. The CDR3 has 10 residues. The chain's CDR3 is CASSPRGAFF. DNA of the CDR3: TGTGCCAGCAGCCCCAGGGGGGCTTTCTTT. Full variable domain (outside the CDR3, taken from reference TRBV28 and TRBJ1-1): DVKVTQSSRYLVKRTGEKVFLECVQDMDHENMFWYRQDPGLGLRLIYFSYDVKMKEKGDIPEGYSVSREKKERFSLILESASTNQTSMYLCASSPRGAFFGQGTRLTVV.

There are a few counts of this clone. The V and J genes are TRBV2 and TRBJ2-2; maybe TRBD2 (6 bases). This CDR3 has 16 residues. Germline CDR1 is SNHLY and CDR2 is FYNNEI. V shed 4 bases and J shed 7 bases, with 19 bases lying between them. The CDR3 loop is CASSAGVGGSVGELFF. In DNA, the CDR3 is TGTGCCAGCAGTGCGGGGGTGGGAGGATCTGTCGGGGAGCTGTTTTTT.

This clone was counted only a few times. The CDR3 region has the DNA TGTGCCAGCAGCCCCGAGTGGGGAGACACCGGGGAGCTGTTTTTT. Amino acids: CASSPEWGDTGELFF. This chain uses TRBV6-5 with TRBJ2-2, with a weak D call TRBD2 (5 bases). The CDR3 consists of 15 residues. Trimming removed 6 bases at V and 3 bases at J, with 14 bases between. Per the germline V gene, CDR1 is MNHEY and CDR2 is SVGAGI.

The genes are TRBV19 and TRBJ2-2, with 11 bases fitting TRBD2. Germline CDR1 reads LNHDA; CDR2 reads SQIVND (reference sequence). V trimming: 8 bases; J trimming: 5 bases; junction bases outside the gene matches: 7. CDR3 length equals 15 residues. CDR3 nucleotides: TGTGCCAGTGCCTTAGCGGGAGGGCCTACCGGGGAGCTGTTTTTT. This gives the protein CASALAGGPTGELFF. Full variable domain (rest looked up from reference TRBV19 and TRBJ2-2): DGGITQSPKYLFRKEGQNVTLSCEQNLNHDAMYWYRQDPGQGLRLIYYSQIVNDFQKGDIAEGYSVSREKKESFPLTVTSAQKNPTAFYLCASALAGGPTGELFFGEGSRLTVL.

The chain has TRBV5-1 and TRBJ2-7, with 7 bases fitting TRBD2. The CDR3 covers 16 residues. With V trimmed by 3 bases and J by 8 bases, 17 bases remained unmatched. The germline V gene encodes CDR1 SGHRS and CDR2 YFSETQ. The CDR3 reads CASSYSDSRFGGKQYF. DNA for the CDR3: TGCGCCAGCAGCTACTCAGACAGCCGGTTCGGGGGGAAGCAGTACTTC. Variable domain in full (rest from reference TRBV5-1 and TRBJ2-7): KAGVTQTPRYLIKTRGQQVTLSCSPISGHRSVSWYQQTPGQGLQFLFEYFSETQRNKGNFPGRFSGRQFSNSRSEMNVSTLELGDSALYLCASSYSDSRFGGKQYFGPGTRLTVT.

The rearrangement uses TRBV9 and TRBJ1-2; TRBD1 agrees at 10 bases. The CDR3 is made up of 15 amino acids. Trimming took 3 bases from V and 4 from J; bases not matched to a gene: 6. Germline V gene sequence: CDR1 SGDLS, CDR2 YYNGEE. The CDR3 DNA reads as TGTGCCAGCAGCGGACTGACAGGGGGCTTCTATGGCTACACCTTC. Protein sequence: CASSGLTGGFYGYTF. Looking up the rest from reference TRBV9 and TRBJ1-2 gives the full variable domain: DSGVTQTPKHLITATGQRVTLRCSPRSGDLSVYWYQQSLDQGLQFLIQYYNGEERAKGNILERFSAQQFPDLHSELNLSSLELGDSALYFCASSGLTGGFYGYTFGSGTRLTVV.

CDR3 in DNA: TGTGCCAGCAGCTTATCAGGGACTAGCGGGATCTATGAGCAGTTCTTC. Residues: CASSLSGTSGIYEQFF. The chain joins TRBV7-3 to TRBJ2-1, with TRBD2 matching 13 bases. The CDR3 consists of 16 residues. Trimming took 2 bases from V and 8 from J; bases not matched to a gene: 6. Per germline, CDR1 SGHTA and CDR2 FQGTGA.

This clone was detected only a few times. CDR3 protein: CASSFEGQYNEQFF. For the CDR3, the DNA is TGCGCCAGCAGCTTTGAGGGACAGTACAATGAGCAGTTCTTC. The chain recombines TRBV5-1 with TRBJ2-1; TRBD1 agrees at 7 bases. The trim removed 2 bases at V and 4 bases at J, leaving 3 bases unmatched. The germline V gene has CDR1 SGHRS and CDR2 YFSETQ. The CDR3 length is 14 residues.

The chain has TRBV5-1 and TRBJ2-7; 7 bases line up with TRBD2. The CDR3 sequence is 14 residues long. V shed 0 bases and J 4 bases; nucleotides not matched to a gene: 4. Germline values: CDR1 SGHRS, CDR2 YFSETQ. Written as DNA, the CDR3 is TGCGCCAGCAGCTTGGGGGCGGGAGCGTACGAGCAGTACTTC. Translating it yields CASSLGAGAYEQYF.

The gene calls are TRBV6-6 and TRBJ2-1; 8 bases align to TRBD2. Germline CDR1 and CDR2: MNHNY and SVGAGI (reference sequence). V shed 2 bases, J shed 8 bases, and the junction held 11 bases outside the gene matches. CDR3 length: 16 amino acids. CDR3 in amino acids: CASSYGRGVSRDEQFF. The CDR3 nucleotides read TGTGCCAGCAGTTACGGGCGGGGGGTGTCCCGCGATGAGCAGTTCTTC.

This clone has just a few counts. The V gene is TRBV14, the J gene TRBJ2-7; D may be TRBD2 (6 bases). The germline V gene encodes CDR1 SGHDN and CDR2 FVKESK. The CDR3 spans 12 residues. V lost 4 bases and J lost 4, with 8 bases in between. CDR3 DNA: TGTGCCAGCAGCCGTAGCGGTTACGAGCAGTACTTC. Translated: CASSRSGYEQYF.

The chain joins TRBV28 to TRBJ2-7, with D possibly TRBD2 on 5 matching bases. The CDR3 has 16 residues. The germline V gene encodes CDR1 MDHEN and CDR2 SYDVKM. Trimming removed 10 bases from V and 3 bases from J, with 25 bases in between. The CDR3 DNA sequence: TGTGCCACCCTACCGATTTGGAGCGGAAGCCTCTACGAGCAGTACTTC. It codes for CATLPIWSGSLYEQYF.

The J gene is TRBJ1-5, the V gene TRBV5-5, with D possibly TRBD1 on 5 matching bases. The V and J ends lost 2 bases and 6 bases respectively, with 15 bases between them. In germline, CDR1 is SGHKS, CDR2 YYEKEE (reference sequence). The CDR3 is made up of 15 amino acids. The CDR3 protein is CASSFTDGGGQPQHF. The CDR3 bases are TGTGCCAGCAGCTTTACAGACGGCGGGGGTCAGCCCCAGCATTTT.

The chain couples TRBV15 to TRBJ2-1; TRBD2 aligns across 10 bases. CDR1 is LNHNV and CDR2 is YYDKDF in the germline V gene (reference sequence). The CDR3 totals 17 residues. The V segment lost 2 bases and the J segment 5 bases; nucleotides outside the gene matches: 9. The CDR3 here is CATSRQRELAGDNEQFF. The CDR3 nucleotides read TGTGCCACCAGCAGACAACGGGAGCTAGCGGGGGACAATGAGCAGTTCTTC.

The chain employs TRBV6-5 and TRBJ1-4; D gene uncertain. Germline V CDR1 and CDR2: MNHEY, SVGAGI. The germline V and J ends were trimmed by 5 bases and 0 bases, with 7 bases remaining between them. The CDR3 spans 14 residues. The CDR3 spells CASSVYATNEKLFF. CDR3 nucleotide sequence: TGTGCCAGCAGTGTCTATGCAACTAATGAAAAACTGTTTTTT.

The chain has TRBV27 and TRBJ1-1, with D unresolved. This CDR3 is built from 14 residues. CDR1 is MNHEY, CDR2 SMNVEV, per germline (reference sequence). V dropped 6 bases and J dropped 3 bases, with 14 bases sitting between them. Here the CDR3 DNA reads TGTGCCAGCAGCACGTTCGTTTCGGACACTGAAGCTTTCTTT. Translation: CASSTFVSDTEAFF.

This clone was observed a few times. This chain's CDR3 is CASSFWTSARSTYEQYF. Written as DNA, the CDR3 is TGTGCCAGCAGCTTCTGGACTAGCGCCCGATCAACCTACGAGCAGTACTTC. This sequence joins TRBV11-3 and TRBJ2-7; 9 bases match TRBD2. Germline assignment: CDR1 SGHNT and CDR2 YENEEA. The CDR3 runs 17 residues. V lost 3 bases and J lost 2; bases outside the gene matches: 11.

This clone was recorded a few times. V gene TRBV7-9 combines with J gene TRBJ2-7; 12 nucleotides line up with TRBD2. V gave up 5 bases and J gave up 4 bases; unmatched junction bases: 6. CDR3 size: 15 residues. Germline values: CDR1 SEHNR, CDR2 FQNEAQ (reference sequence). DNA of the CDR3: TGTGCCAGCAGCCCATCCGGGACTAGCGGGTACGAGCAGTACTTC. Its protein is CASSPSGTSGYEQYF.